This TCR beta chain was found in a study of blood T cell repertoires in COVID-19. Study-wide background: PBMCs, B-cell-depleted T cells, or T cells were the source of the cDNA or gDNA that made up the material.

Clones were read by immunoSEQ multiplex PCR, and TCRdb kept only the in-frame ones, dropping some. This table holds around 50,000 clones, roughly 90% found once. CDR1 is SEHNR and CDR2 is FQNEAQ in the germline V gene (reference sequence). V lost 5 bases, J lost 9 bases, and 8 bases stayed unmatched. The length of the CDR3 is 15 residues. The genes are TRBV7-9 and TRBJ2-7; 15 nucleotides match TRBD2. This TCR was recovered from a human donor in a cohort sampled during active COVID-19. The specimen was peripheral blood. The DNA of the CDR3 is TGTGCCAGCAGCCCCGGGACTAGCGGGGGGAACGTGCAGTACTTC. Translated, it gives CASSPGTSGGNVQYF. The full variable domain, its missing parts supplied by reference TRBV7-9 and TRBJ2-7, is DTGVSQNPRHKITKRGQNVTFRCDPISEHNRLYWYRQTLGQGPEFLTYFQNEAQLEKSRLLSDRFSAERPKGSFSTLEIQRTEQGDSAMYLCASSPGTSGGNVQYFGPGTRLTVT.